This entry is about one T cell receptor beta chain. No antigen is known for it. The entry originates in a study of beta chain features in type 1 diabetes. General observations from the study: All four CD4+ subsets of Type 1 diabetes patients contained TCRB CDR3s that were moderately but significantly shorter.

The entirety of the isolated RNA underwent reverse transcription, so expressed TCRB transcripts were sequenced. Method: immunoSEQ multiplex PCR; TCRdb's copy keeps in-frame clones and lacks some. In the table there are more than 55,000 clones, 40% to 60% of which are singletons. The CDR3 covers 15 residues. V shed 10 bases, J shed 1 base, and the junction held 9 bases outside the gene matches. CDR1 and CDR2 from the germline V gene are MNHEY and SVGAGI. Material: Tregs from blood. V gene TRBV6-5 combines with J gene TRBJ1-2, with TRBD1 matching over 10 bases. This receptor was identified in a woman aged 35 to 49 with type 1 diabetes. Here the CDR3 reads CATEGQGLFNYGYTF. In DNA form, the CDR3 reads TGTGCCACCGAGGGACAGGGGCTGTTTAACTATGGCTACACCTTC.